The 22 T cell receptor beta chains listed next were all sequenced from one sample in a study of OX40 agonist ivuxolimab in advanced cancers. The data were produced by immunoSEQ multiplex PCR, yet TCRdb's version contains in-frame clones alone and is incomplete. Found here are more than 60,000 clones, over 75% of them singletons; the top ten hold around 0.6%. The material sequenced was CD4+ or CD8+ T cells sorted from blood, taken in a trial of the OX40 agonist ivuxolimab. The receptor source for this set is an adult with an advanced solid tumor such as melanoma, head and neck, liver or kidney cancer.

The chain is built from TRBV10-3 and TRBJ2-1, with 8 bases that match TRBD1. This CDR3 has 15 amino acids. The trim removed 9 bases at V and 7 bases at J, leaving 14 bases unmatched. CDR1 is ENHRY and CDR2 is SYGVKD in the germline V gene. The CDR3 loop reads CAMHSGQAMGNEQFF. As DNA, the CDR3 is TGTGCCATGCACTCGGGACAGGCCATGGGGAATGAGCAGTTCTTC.

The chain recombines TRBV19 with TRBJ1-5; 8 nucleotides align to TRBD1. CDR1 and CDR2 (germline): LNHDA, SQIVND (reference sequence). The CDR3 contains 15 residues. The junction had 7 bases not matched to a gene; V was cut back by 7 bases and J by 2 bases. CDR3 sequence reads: CASTKDRAGNQPQHF. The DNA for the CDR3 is TGTGCCAGTACCAAGGACAGGGCGGGCAATCAGCCCCAGCATTTT.

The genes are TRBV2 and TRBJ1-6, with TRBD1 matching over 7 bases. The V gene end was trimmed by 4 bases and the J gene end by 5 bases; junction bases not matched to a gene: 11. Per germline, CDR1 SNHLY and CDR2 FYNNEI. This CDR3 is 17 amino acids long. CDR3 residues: CASSARGWGQNNSPLHF. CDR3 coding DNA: TGTGCCAGCAGTGCCCGAGGGTGGGGACAGAATAATTCACCCCTCCACTTT. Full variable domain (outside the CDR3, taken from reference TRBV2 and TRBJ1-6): EPEVTQTPSHQVTQMGQEVILRCVPISNHLYFYWYRQILGQKVEFLVSFYNNEISEKSEIFDDQFSVERPDGSNFTLKIRSTKLEDSAMYFCASSARGWGQNNSPLHFGNGTRLTVT.

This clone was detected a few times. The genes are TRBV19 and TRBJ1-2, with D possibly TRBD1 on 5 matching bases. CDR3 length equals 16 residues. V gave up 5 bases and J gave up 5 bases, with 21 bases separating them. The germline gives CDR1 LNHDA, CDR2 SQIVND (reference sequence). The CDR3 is CASSPQGAMDTYGYTF. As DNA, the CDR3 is TGTGCCAGTAGTCCCCAAGGGGCCATGGATACTTATGGCTACACCTTC.

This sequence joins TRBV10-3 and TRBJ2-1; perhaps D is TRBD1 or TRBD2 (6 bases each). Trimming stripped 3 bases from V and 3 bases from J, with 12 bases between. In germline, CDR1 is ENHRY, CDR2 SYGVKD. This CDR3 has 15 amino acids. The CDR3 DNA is TGTGCCATCAGTGAACAGGGAGGAGGCTACAATGAGCAGTTCTTC. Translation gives CAISEQGGGYNEQFF.

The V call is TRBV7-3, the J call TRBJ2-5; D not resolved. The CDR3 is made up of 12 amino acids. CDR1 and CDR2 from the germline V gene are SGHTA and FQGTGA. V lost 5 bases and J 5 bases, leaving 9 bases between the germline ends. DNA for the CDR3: TGTGCCAGCAGCCCAGCTGGGGAGACCCAGTACTTC. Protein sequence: CASSPAGETQYF. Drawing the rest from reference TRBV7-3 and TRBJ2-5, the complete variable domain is GAGVSQTPSNKVTEKGKYVELRCDPISGHTALYWYRQSLGQGPEFLIYFQGTGAADDSGLPNDRFFAVRPEGSVSTLKIQRTERGDSAVYLCASSPAGETQYFGPGTRLLVL.

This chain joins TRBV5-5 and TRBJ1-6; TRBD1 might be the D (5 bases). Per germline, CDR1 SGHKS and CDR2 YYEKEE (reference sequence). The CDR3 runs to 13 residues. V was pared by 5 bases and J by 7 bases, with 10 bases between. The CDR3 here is CASRRDANSPLHF. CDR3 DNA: TGTGCCAGCAGACGGGACGCCAATTCACCCCTCCACTTT.

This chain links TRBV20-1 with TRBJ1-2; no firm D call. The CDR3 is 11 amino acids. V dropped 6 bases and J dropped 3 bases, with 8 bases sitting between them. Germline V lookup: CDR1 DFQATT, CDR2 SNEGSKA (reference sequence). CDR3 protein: CSASGDYGYTF. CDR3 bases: TGCAGTGCGTCGGGTGACTATGGCTACACCTTC.

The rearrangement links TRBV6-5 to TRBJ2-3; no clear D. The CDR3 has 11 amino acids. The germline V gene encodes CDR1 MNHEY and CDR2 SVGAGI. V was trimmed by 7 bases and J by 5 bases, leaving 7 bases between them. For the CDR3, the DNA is TGTGCCAGCACACGACTAGATACGCAGTATTTT. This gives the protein CASTRLDTQYF.

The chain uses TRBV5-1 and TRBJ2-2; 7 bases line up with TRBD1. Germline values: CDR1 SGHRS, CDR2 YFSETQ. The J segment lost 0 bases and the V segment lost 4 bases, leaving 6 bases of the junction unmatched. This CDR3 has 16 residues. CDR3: CASSTGTDANTGELFF. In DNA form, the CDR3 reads TGCGCCAGCAGCACGGGGACAGACGCGAACACCGGGGAGCTGTTTTTT.

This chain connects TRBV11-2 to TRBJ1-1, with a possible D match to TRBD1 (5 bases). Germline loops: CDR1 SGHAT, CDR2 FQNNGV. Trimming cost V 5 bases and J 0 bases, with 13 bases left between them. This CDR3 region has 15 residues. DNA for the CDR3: TGTGCCAGCAGCGCTCGCGGGGGTATGAACACTGAAGCTTTCTTT. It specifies CASSARGGMNTEAFF.

The CDR3 is CASSLRGRGDEKLFF. For the CDR3, the DNA is TGTGCCAGCAGCTTGCGTGGCAGGGGTGACGAAAAACTGTTTTTT. The J gene is TRBJ1-4, the V gene TRBV7-2, with a weak D call TRBD1 (6 bases). Germline-derived CDR1 and CDR2 are SGHTA and FQGNSA. The CDR3 extends over 15 amino acids. V gave up 3 bases and J gave up 8 bases, with 16 bases separating them.

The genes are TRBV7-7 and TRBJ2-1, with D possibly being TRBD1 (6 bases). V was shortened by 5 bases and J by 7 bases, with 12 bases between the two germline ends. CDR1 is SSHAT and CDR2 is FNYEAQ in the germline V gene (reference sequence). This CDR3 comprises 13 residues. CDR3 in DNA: TGTGCCAGCAGCCCCCAGGGGCAGAATGAGCAGTTCTTC. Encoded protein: CASSPQGQNEQFF.

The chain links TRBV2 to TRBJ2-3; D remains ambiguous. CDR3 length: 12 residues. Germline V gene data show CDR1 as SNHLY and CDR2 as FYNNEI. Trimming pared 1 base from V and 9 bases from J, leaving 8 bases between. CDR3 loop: CASSEDILTQYF. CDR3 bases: TGTGCCAGCAGTGAAGACATCCTGACGCAGTATTTT.

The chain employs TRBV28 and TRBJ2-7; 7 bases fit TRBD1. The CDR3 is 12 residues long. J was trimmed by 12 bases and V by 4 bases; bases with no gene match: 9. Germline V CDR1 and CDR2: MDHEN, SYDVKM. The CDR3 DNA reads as TGTGCCAGCAGTTCGGGACAGCATGGGCGGTACTTC. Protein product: CASSSGQHGRYF.

This chain's CDR3 is CASSLVDSGNTIYF. The CDR3 DNA is TGCGCCAGCAGCTTGGTCGACTCTGGAAACACCATATATTTT. V gene TRBV5-1 combines with J gene TRBJ1-3; D not resolved. The V and J ends lost 0 bases and 0 bases respectively, with 4 bases between them. Germline loops: CDR1 SGHRS, CDR2 YFSETQ. The CDR3 has 14 amino acids.

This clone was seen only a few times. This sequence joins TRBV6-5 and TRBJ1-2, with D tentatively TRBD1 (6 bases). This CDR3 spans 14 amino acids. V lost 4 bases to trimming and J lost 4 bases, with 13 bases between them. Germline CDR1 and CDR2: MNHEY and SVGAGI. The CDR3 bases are TGTGCCAGCAGTTCGGGGGCCGTGGGCTATGGCTACACCTTC. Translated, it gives CASSSGAVGYGYTF.

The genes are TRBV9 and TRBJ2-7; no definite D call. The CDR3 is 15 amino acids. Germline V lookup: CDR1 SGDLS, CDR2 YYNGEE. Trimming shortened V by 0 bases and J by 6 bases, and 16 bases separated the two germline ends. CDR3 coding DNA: TGTGCCAGCAGCGTAGATGGGTATGATCAGTCCGAGCAGTACTTC. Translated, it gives CASSVDGYDQSEQYF.

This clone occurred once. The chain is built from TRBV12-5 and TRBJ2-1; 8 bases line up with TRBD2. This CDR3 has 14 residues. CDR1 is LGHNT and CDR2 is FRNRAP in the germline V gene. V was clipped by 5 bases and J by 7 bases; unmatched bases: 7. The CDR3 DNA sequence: TGTGCTAGTGGTCGGACTAGCTTGGGAAATGAGCAGTTCTTC. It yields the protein CASGRTSLGNEQFF. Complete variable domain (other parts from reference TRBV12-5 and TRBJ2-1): DARVTQTPRHKVTEMGQEVTMRCQPILGHNTVFWYRQTMMQGLELLAYFRNRAPLDDSGMPKDRFSAEMPDATLATLKIQPSEPRDSAVYFCASGRTSLGNEQFFGPGTRLTVL.

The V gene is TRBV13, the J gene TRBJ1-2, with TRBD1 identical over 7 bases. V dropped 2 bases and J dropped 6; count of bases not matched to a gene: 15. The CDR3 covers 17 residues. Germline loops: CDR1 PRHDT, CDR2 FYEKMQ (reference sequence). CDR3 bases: TGTGCCAGCAGCTTATTTCTAGGGCGGGACAGATTGGATGGCTACACCTTC. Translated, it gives CASSLFLGRDRLDGYTF.

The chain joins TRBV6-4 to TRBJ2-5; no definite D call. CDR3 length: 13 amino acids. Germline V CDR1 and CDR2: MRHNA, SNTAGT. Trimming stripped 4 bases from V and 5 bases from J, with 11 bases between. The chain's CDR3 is CASSAGLGETQYF. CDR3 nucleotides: TGTGCCAGCAGTGCAGGCTTAGGGGAGACCCAGTACTTC.

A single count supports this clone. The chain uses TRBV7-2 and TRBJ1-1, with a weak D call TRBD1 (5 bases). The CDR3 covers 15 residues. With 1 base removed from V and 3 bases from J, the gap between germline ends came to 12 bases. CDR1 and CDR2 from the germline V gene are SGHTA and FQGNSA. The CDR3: CASSLDGREDTEAFF. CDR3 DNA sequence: TGTGCCAGCAGCTTAGACGGCAGGGAGGACACTGAAGCTTTCTTT. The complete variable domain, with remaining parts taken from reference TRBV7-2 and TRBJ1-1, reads GAGVSQSPSNKVTEKGKDVELRCDPISGHTALYWYRQSLGQGLEFLIYFQGNSAPDKSGLPSDRFSAERTGGSVSTLTIQRTQQEDSAVYLCASSLDGREDTEAFFGQGTRLTVV.